This record looks at one TCR beta chain sequence and its context. The antigen is not known. This sample stems from a study of CD8 T cells in Susac syndrome. Study-level information: When blood was drawn, patients with Susac syndrome were on intravenous immunoglobulin alone, on corticosteroids, or therapy-naive.

Study-wide points: As the study acknowledged, the number of individuals in its TCR sequencing and HLA analysis was relatively small. The CD4+ T cell repertoires in Susac syndrome did not show any clonal expansion.

The RNA, about 0.45 to 1 ug, was put through reverse transcription using random hexamers. TCRdb reprocessed the immunoSEQ multiplex PCR reads via MiXCR and lists one record per CDR3 protein. The sample records over 150,000 distinct CDR3 sequences, roughly 94% being singletons. V was trimmed by 0 bases and J by 9 bases, leaving 6 bases between them. This CDR3 has 12 amino acids. Germline lookup yields CDR1 MNHNY and CDR2 SVGAGI (reference sequence). The sequence came from a human donor with Susac syndrome. This sequence joins TRBV6-6 and TRBJ1-5; D is ambiguous. The specimen sequenced was CD4+ T cells from PBMCs. CDR3 loop: CASSYSMPPQHF. The CDR3 nucleotides are TGTGCCAGCAGTTACTCGATGCCGCCCCAGCATTTT.